These T cell receptor beta chains were read from a single sample in a study of shared clonotypes between healthy human individuals. Profiling relied on immunoSEQ multiplex PCR, and the TCRdb table lists in-frame clones only, not all of them. This table holds a few million clones, 85% to 95% found once. Source material: naive CD4+ T cells from PBMCs. These receptors all stem from a man between 18 and 29 years old in good health. Some clones in this sample may be carry-over from other donors' samples. Each CDR3 is given with its conserved first and last residue. A D gene is named only where the DNA matches it firmly. Clone size, where shown, is once, few, many, or a class for clones that have expanded.

.	TRBV5-1	TRBJ2-7	TRBD1	TGCGCCAGCAGCTTGAGGAGAGGGGGCCCCTACGAGCAGTACTTC	CASSLRRGGPYEQYF
.	TRBV6-5	TRBJ2-7	TRBD2	TGTGCCAGCAGTTTCCACCGGACTAGCTCTCCTCTCGAGCAGTACTTC	CASSFHRTSSPLEQYF
.	TRBV7-9	TRBJ1-3	.	TGTGCCAGCAGCTTAAATGGGAACACCATATATTTT	CASSLNGNTIYF
.	TRBV7-6	TRBJ1-4	.	TGTGCCAGCAGCTTAAATCCCTTGGAGGGGGAAAAACTGTTTTTT	CASSLNPLEGEKLFF
.	TRBV5-5	TRBJ1-4	.	TGTGCCAGCAGCTTCCGAGTAGGAGATGAAAAACTGTTTTTT	CASSFRVGDEKLFF
.	TRBV18	TRBJ2-3	.	TGTGCCAGCTCACCGAGACAGGATTCCACAGATACGCAGTATTTT	CASSPRQDSTDTQYF
.	TRBV5-1	TRBJ1-4	.	TGCGCCAGCAGCTTGGTTCCCGGGACTAATGAAAAACTGTTTTTT	CASSLVPGTNEKLFF
.	TRBV5-1	TRBJ2-3	TRBD2	TGCGCCAGCAGCTTTGTGGCGGGAGTGAACACAGATACGCAGTATTTT	CASSFVAGVNTDTQYF
.	TRBV28	TRBJ1-2	.	TGTGCCAGCAGTTTTAGTCGGAACTATGGCTACACCTTC	CASSFSRNYGYTF
few	TRBV28	TRBJ1-4	.	TGTGCCAGCAGTTTATATGAAAAACTGTTTTTT	CASSLYEKLFF
.	TRBV30	TRBJ2-3	TRBD2	TGTGCCTGGAGCAGGCCCCCTCTAGCGGGAATTTCGGATACGCAGTATTTT	CAWSRPPLAGISDTQYF
.	TRBV5-1	TRBJ2-5	.	TGCGCCAGCAGCTTGACCCTTGAAGAGACCCAGTACTTC	CASSLTLEETQYF
.	TRBV4-1	TRBJ1-5	.	TGCGCCAGCAGCCACCCGATGTCACGCTCCAATCAGCCCCAGCATTTT	CASSHPMSRSNQPQHF
.	TRBV6-6	TRBJ2-5	.	TGTGCCAGCAGGCGGACGGACCAGTACTTC	CASRRTDQYF
.	TRBV28	TRBJ2-2	.	TGTGCCAGCAATCAAAGGGCGGAGAGGATGTTTTTT	CASNQRAERMFF
.	TRBV5-1	TRBJ2-7	.	TGCGCCAGCAGCTCCAGTGGGACATCCACCTACGAGCAGTACTTC	CASSSSGTSTYEQYF
.	TRBV10-3	TRBJ2-3	TRBD1	TGTGCCATCCGGGGGGACAGGGGACCAGATACGCAGTATTTT	CAIRGDRGPDTQYF
.	TRBV7-9	TRBJ1-4	.	TGTGCCAGCAGCCAAAGTAATGAAAAACTGTTTTTT	CASSQSNEKLFF
.	TRBV5-6	TRBJ2-3	.	TGTGCCAGCAGCTTTCAGGTTACAGATACGCAGTATTTT	CASSFQVTDTQYF
.	TRBV15	TRBJ1-4	.	TGTGCCACCAGCAGAGAATCGGGTATGGGTGAAAAACTGTTTTTT	CATSRESGMGEKLFF
.	TRBV30	TRBJ1-1	.	TGTGCCTGGAGTGTAGCAGGCGACACTGAAGCTTTCTTT	CAWSVAGDTEAFF
.	TRBV6-6	TRBJ2-7	.	TGTGCCAGCAGTTATCGCAGAGACTACGAGCAGTACTTC	CASSYRRDYEQYF
.	TRBV27	TRBJ2-2	TRBD2	TGTGCCAGCAACGGGGCCGGAGCGGGAAGGGGCGGGGAGCTGTTTTTT	CASNGAGAGRGGELFF
.	TRBV28	TRBJ2-7	TRBD1	TGTGCCAGCAGTTTATTCTTAGACAGGGCCTCCTACGAGCAGTACTTC	CASSLFLDRASYEQYF
.	TRBV27	TRBJ1-6	.	TGTGCCAGCAGTTTTAGGGGGACCTCGCTGTCCTATAATTCACCCCTCCACTTT	CASSFRGTSLSYNSPLHF
.	TRBV5-1	TRBJ1-2	TRBD1	TGCGCCAGCAGCTTAGATAACAGGGGTCGACATGGCTACACCTTC	CASSLDNRGRHGYTF
.	TRBV30	TRBJ1-4	.	TGTGCCTGGAGTTCCGAACAGGGCCCATGGGAAAAACTGTTTTTT	CAWSSEQGPWEKLFF
.	TRBV6-6	TRBJ2-7	.	TGTGCCAGCAGTTACTCACAGACGAGCTCCTACGAGCAGTACTTC	CASSYSQTSSYEQYF
.	TRBV2	TRBJ2-2	.	TGTGCCAGCACCTACGTCCCCGGCAACACCGGGGAGCTGTTTTTT	CASTYVPGNTGELFF
.	TRBV27	TRBJ2-3	.	TGTGCCAGCAGCGCTGGGGTGCAGGGATCAGATACGCAGTATTTT	CASSAGVQGSDTQYF
.	TRBV28	TRBJ2-2	.	TGTGCCAGCAGCTCCCCCGGAGGGCCCGATGCCGGGGAGCTGTTTTTT	CASSSPGGPDAGELFF
.	TRBV7-3	TRBJ2-3	.	TGTGCCAGCAGCCCATACACTACTAGCACAGATACGCAGTATTTT	CASSPYTTSTDTQYF
.	TRBV18	TRBJ1-3	.	TGTGCCAGCGCCTTTACCCGGGACTCTGGAAACACCATATATTTT	CASAFTRDSGNTIYF
.	TRBV5-1	TRBJ2-5	.	TGCGCCAGCAGCGGCCCGACAGTAGAAGAGACCCAGTACTTC	CASSGPTVEETQYF
once	TRBV5-5	TRBJ2-3	TRBD1	TGTGCCAGCAGTCTACAGGGGGCTACAGATACGCAGTATTTT	CASSLQGATDTQYF
.	TRBV7-8	TRBJ2-2	.	TGTGCCAGCAGCCTATACACCGGGGAGCTGTTTTTT	CASSLYTGELFF
.	TRBV7-3	TRBJ1-3	.	TGTGCCAGCAGCTTCGGACCAGGAAACACCATATATTTT	CASSFGPGNTIYF
.	TRBV5-1	TRBJ2-3	.	TGCGCCAGCAGCTTGACTGATACGCAGTATTTT	CASSLTDTQYF
.	TRBV19	TRBJ2-1	TRBD2	TGTGCCAGTAGTATAGAGGGGCGGGAGGCCCGACCCTACAATGAGCAGTTCTTC	CASSIEGREARPYNEQFF
few	TRBV9	TRBJ1-4	TRBD1	TGTGCCAGCAGCCCCCTGTCGGGACAGACTAATGAAAAACTGTTTTTT	CASSPLSGQTNEKLFF
.	TRBV30	TRBJ2-5	.	TGTGCCTGGAGTGAGGGACACCAAGAGACCCAGTACTTC	CAWSEGHQETQYF
.	TRBV7-2	TRBJ1-1	TRBD1	TGTGCCAGCAGCCGCAGGGGGCCGACGGGGAACACTGAAGCTTTCTTT	CASSRRGPTGNTEAFF
.	TRBV4-3	TRBJ2-6	.	TGCGCCAGCAGCCAAGAAGGCCAGGGTGGGGCCAACGTCCTGACTTTC	CASSQEGQGGANVLTF
.	TRBV27	TRBJ2-1	.	TGTGCCAGCAGTCGAGAAACTCAGGTGGGCTCCTACAATGAGCAGTTCTTC	CASSRETQVGSYNEQFF
.	TRBV2	TRBJ2-4	.	TGTGCCAGCAGGGGGATGGAGGGGAGAAACATTCAGTACTTC	CASRGMEGRNIQYF
.	TRBV11-2	TRBJ1-2	.	TGTGCCAGCAGTTTTGGACAGAACTATGGCTACACCTTC	CASSFGQNYGYTF
once	TRBV28	TRBJ1-1	.	TGTGCCAGCAGGCGTGGGGGGGGGTCCCCCACTGAAGCTTTCTTT	CASRRGGGSPTEAFF